The TCR beta chain described here comes from a study of regulatory T cells in long-lasting Graves disease. Researchers made TCR beta libraries by using iRepertoire HTBI primers and running Arm-PCR on CDR3 regions. TCRdb re-derived calls from the multiplex PCR reads in MiXCR, one entry per CDR3 protein. The sample lists hundreds of thousands of distinct CDR3 sequences; 16% were seen once. Germline CDR1 and CDR2: SNHLY and FYNNEI. Trimming at V came to 5 bases and at J to 5 bases, leaving 4 bases not matched to a gene. This CDR3 contains 15 residues. The time point denotes: newly diagnosed GD, antithyroid drugs for less than 3 months. PBMC-extracted RNA yielded the TCR library. This clonotype was seen many times. Separately, the same data were catalogued under a study of T cells in Graves' hyperthyroidism and ophthalmopathy.

The TCR originated in a woman aged 30 to 39 with Graves disease. The chain is built from TRBV2 and TRBJ2-5, with 14 bases matching TRBD2. The source material was peripheral blood mononuclear cells (PBMCs), sampled at new diagnosis, from a patient treated with antithyroid drugs. CDR3 in amino acids: CASSRLAGGSETQYF. The CDR3 DNA sequence: TGTGCCAGCAGTAGACTAGCGGGAGGGTCGGAGACCCAGTACTTC.